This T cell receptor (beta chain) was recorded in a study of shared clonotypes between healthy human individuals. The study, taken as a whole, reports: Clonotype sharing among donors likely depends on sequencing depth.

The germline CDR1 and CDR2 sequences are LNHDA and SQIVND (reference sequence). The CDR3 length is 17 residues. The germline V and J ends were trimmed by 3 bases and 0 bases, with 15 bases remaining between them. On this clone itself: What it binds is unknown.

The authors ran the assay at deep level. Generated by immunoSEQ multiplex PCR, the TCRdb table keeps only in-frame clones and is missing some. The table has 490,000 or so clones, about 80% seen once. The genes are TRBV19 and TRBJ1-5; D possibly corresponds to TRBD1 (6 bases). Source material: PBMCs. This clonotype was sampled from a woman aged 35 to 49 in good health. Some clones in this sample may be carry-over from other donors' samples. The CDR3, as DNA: TGTGCCAGTAGTATCAGGGGCCCATTCTATAGCAATCAGCCCCAGCATTTT. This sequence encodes CASSIRGPFYSNQPQHF. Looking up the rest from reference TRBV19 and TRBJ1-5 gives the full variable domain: DGGITQSPKYLFRKEGQNVTLSCEQNLNHDAMYWYRQDPGQGLRLIYYSQIVNDFQKGDIAEGYSVSREKKESFPLTVTSAQKNPTAFYLCASSIRGPFYSNQPQHFGDGTRLSIL.